This note documents a single TCR beta chain sequence. These data belong to a study of blood T cell repertoires in COVID-19. The method was immunoSEQ multiplex PCR; TCRdb's version includes in-frame clones alone and lacks a portion of them. The data show fewer than 150,000 clones, approximately 86% seen once. With V trimmed by 1 base and J by 5 bases, 6 bases remained unmatched. The CDR3 extends over 17 amino acids. Germline values: CDR1 LGHNA, CDR2 YSLEER. The sample consisted of peripheral blood. This sequence joins TRBV4-3 and TRBJ2-2, with 11 nucleotides matching TRBD2. This receptor was obtained from a woman aged 45-59 years who had recovered from COVID-19. CDR3 nucleotide sequence: TGCGCCAGCAGCCAAGTTGGGGGACTAGCGGAGACCGGGGAGCTGTTTTTT. Translated, it gives CASSQVGGLAETGELFF.